This T cell receptor beta chain was recorded in a study of T cells in Graves' hyperthyroidism and ophthalmopathy. Study-wide findings and caveats: The blood repertoire included most of the expanded thyroid clonotypes above 0.001.

The CDR3 consists of 15 residues. V lost 10 bases and J lost 7; bases outside the gene matches: 9. Germline V lookup: CDR1 SEHNR, CDR2 FQNEAQ (reference sequence). Ten or more counts support this clonotype. Its antigen is unknown. Authors of the study amplified TCR beta CDR3 regions from RNA transcripts. During a first-round RT-PCR of the TCR CDR3, the HTBI primer set was used. In TCRdb, the multiplex PCR reads were re-called with MiXCR into one record per CDR3 protein. The table records 350,000 to 450,000 distinct CDR3 sequences, approximately 15% of them present only once. This TCR derives from a woman aged 55-70 years with Graves' hyperthyroidism. The chain joins TRBV7-9 to TRBJ2-1; 14 bases are a match to TRBD2. The specimen was blood. CDR3 DNA sequence: TGTGCCACCAATGGACTAGCGGGAGGAAAAAATGAGCAGTTCTTC. Encoded protein: CATNGLAGGKNEQFF. Full variable domain (outside the CDR3, taken from reference TRBV7-9 and TRBJ2-1): DTGVSQNPRHKITKRGQNVTFRCDPISEHNRLYWYRQTLGQGPEFLTYFQNEAQLEKSRLLSDRFSAERPKGSFSTLEIQRTEQGDSAMYLCATNGLAGGKNEQFFGPGTRLTVL.